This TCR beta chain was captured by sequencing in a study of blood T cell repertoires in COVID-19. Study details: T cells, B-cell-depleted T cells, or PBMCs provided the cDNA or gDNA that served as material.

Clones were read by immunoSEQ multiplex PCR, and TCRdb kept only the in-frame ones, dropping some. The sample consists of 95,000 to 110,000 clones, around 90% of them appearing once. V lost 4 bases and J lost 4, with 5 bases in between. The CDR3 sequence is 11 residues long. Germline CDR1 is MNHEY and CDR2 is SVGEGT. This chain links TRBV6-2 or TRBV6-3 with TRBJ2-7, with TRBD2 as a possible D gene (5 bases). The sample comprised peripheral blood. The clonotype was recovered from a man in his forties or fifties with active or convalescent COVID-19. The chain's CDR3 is CASSWTYEQYF. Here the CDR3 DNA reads TGTGCCAGCAGTTGGACTTACGAGCAGTACTTC.